A few counts support the clone carrying this T cell receptor (beta chain). Its antigen is undetermined. The Oncomine TCR Beta short-read assay sequenced DNA from cultured CD4+ T cells. Each CDR3 protein gets one entry after TCRdb re-called the PCR reads with MiXCR. The data contain about 8,600 distinct CDR3 sequences, 32% of them singletons. Stated treatment: roughly 11-day PBMC culture with coronavirus spike peptide pools or control peptides (ViraFEST assay). The data belong to a study of vaccination and CD4 T cells after COVID-19. The CDR3 has 13 residues. The V gene's germline CDR1 is ENHRY and CDR2 SYGVKD. V dropped 5 bases and J dropped 8 bases, with 15 bases sitting between them.

Specimen: cultured CD4+ T cells from blood. The clonotype originates from a human donor with COVID-19. J is TRBJ1-2 and V is TRBV10-3; the D gene is possibly TRBD1 (6 bases). CDR3: CAISPPRGEGYTF. The DNA for the CDR3 is TGTGCCATCAGTCCCCCCAGGGGCGAGGGCTACACCTTC.